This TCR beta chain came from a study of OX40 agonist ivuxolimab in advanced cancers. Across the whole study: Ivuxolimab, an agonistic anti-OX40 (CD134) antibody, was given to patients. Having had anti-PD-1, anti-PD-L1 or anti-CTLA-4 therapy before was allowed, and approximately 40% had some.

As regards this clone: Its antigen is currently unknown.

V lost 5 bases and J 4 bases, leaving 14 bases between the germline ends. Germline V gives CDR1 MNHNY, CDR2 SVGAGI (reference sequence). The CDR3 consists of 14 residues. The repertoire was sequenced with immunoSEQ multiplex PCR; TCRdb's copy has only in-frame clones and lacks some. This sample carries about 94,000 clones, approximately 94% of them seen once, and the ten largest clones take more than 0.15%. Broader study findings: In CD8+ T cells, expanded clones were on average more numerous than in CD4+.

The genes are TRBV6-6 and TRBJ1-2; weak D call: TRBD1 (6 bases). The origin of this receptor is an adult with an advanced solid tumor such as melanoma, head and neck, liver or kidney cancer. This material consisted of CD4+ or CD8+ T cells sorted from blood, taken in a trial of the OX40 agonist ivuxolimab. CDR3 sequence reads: CASSGRTASYGYTF. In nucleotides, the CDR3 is TGTGCCAGCAGTGGGCGGACAGCTTCCTATGGCTACACCTTC.